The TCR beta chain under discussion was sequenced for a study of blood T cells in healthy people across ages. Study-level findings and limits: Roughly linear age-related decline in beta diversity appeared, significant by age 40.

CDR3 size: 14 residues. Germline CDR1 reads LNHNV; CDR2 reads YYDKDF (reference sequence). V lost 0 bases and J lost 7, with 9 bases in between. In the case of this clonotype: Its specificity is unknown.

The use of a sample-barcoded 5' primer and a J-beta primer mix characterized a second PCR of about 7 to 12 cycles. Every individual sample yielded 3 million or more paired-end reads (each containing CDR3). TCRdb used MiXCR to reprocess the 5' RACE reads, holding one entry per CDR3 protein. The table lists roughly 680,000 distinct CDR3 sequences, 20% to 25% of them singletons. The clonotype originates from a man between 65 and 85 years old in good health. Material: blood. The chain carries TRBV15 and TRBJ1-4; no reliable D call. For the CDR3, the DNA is TGTGCCACCAGCAGAGATCGGAGGTTTGAAAAACTGTTTTTT. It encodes CATSRDRRFEKLFF. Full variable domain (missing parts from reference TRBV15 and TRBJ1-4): DAMVIQNPRYQVTQFGKPVTLSCSQTLNHNVMYWYQQKSSQAPKLLFHYYDKDFNNEADTPDNFQSRRPNTSFCFLDIRSPGLGDTAMYLCATSRDRRFEKLFFGSGTQLSVL.